A single sample is the source of the 10 T cell receptor beta chains below, sequenced in a study of blood T cell repertoires in COVID-19. Clones were read by immunoSEQ multiplex PCR, and TCRdb kept only the in-frame ones, dropping some. The data hold 150,000 to 200,000 clones, with roughly four fifths observed a single time. Sequencing input: peripheral blood. These receptors were taken from a woman over 75 with acute or convalescent COVID-19.

There are a few counts of this clone. The chain links TRBV20-1 to TRBJ1-1, with a tentative D call TRBD1 (5 bases). Germline CDR1 reads DFQATT; CDR2 reads SNEGSKA (reference sequence). The CDR3 is 14 amino acids. V lost 3 bases and J lost 1, with 12 bases in between. The CDR3 reads CSASFGHPNTEAFF. The DNA of the CDR3 is TGCAGTGCTAGTTTTGGACACCCGAACACTGAAGCTTTCTTT.

This clone was counted a few times. The rearrangement joins TRBV19 to TRBJ2-1, with 8 nucleotides matching TRBD1. The CDR3 totals 14 residues. J was trimmed by 10 bases and V by 0 bases; bases with no gene match: 5. Germline CDR1 reads LNHDA; CDR2 reads SQIVND (reference sequence). The CDR3 DNA reads as TGTGCCAGTAGTATAGATCCAGGGGGCGTCGAGCAGTTCTTC. Protein product: CASSIDPGGVEQFF.

The chain links TRBV9 to TRBJ2-2; 9 nucleotides line up with TRBD1. This CDR3 spans 16 amino acids. Trimming cost V 3 bases and J 1 base; bases outside gene matches: 4. Germline lookup yields CDR1 SGDLS and CDR2 YYNGEE. Here the CDR3 DNA reads TGTGCCAGCAGCGGCCGGACAGGGGAGAACACCGGGGAGCTGTTTTTT. Its protein is CASSGRTGENTGELFF.

This chain connects TRBV4-3 to TRBJ1-2, with 9 bases matching TRBD1. This CDR3 spans 14 amino acids. Germline V gene data show CDR1 as LGHNA and CDR2 as YSLEER. Trimming took 2 bases from V and 8 from J; bases not matched to a gene: 6. DNA for the CDR3: TGCGCCAGCAGCCAATTGGGACAGGGAGAAGGCTACACCTTC. Translating it yields CASSQLGQGEGYTF.

This chain connects TRBV15 to TRBJ1-2; TRBD1 matches 7 bases. CDR3 length equals 16 residues. Germline loops: CDR1 LNHNV, CDR2 YYDKDF (reference sequence). The J segment lost 0 bases and the V segment lost 0 bases, leaving 4 bases of the junction unmatched. The CDR3 coding sequence is TGTGCCACCAGCAGAGATCTGGGACAGACTAACTATGGCTACACCTTC. It is translated as CATSRDLGQTNYGYTF.

V gene TRBV28 combines with J gene TRBJ1-2; unclear D gene. Trimming removed 6 bases at V and 4 bases at J, with 21 bases between. There are 16 residues in the CDR3. Germline CDR1 reads MDHEN; CDR2 reads SYDVKM. CDR3 DNA: TGTGCCAGCAGACCAATCGGGAGAGGAAACTCCTATGGCTACACCTTC. Translated, it gives CASRPIGRGNSYGYTF.

In nucleotides, the CDR3 is TGTGCCAGCTCACCACAAGGGACAGGGGGAGAAAAACTGTTTTTT. Its protein is CASSPQGTGGEKLFF. The genes are TRBV18 and TRBJ1-4, with 11 bases matching TRBD1. The germline V gene has CDR1 KGHSH and CDR2 LQKENI. This CDR3 region has 15 residues. Trimming cost V 1 base and J 8 bases; bases outside gene matches: 3.

The V and J genes are TRBV7-9 and TRBJ2-7, with TRBD1 matching 9 bases. There are 15 residues in the CDR3. Germline loops: CDR1 SEHNR, CDR2 FQNEAQ (reference sequence). After removal of 1 base from V and 1 base from J, the junction contained 2 bases not matched to a gene. CDR3 region: CASSLGGQGSYEQYF. In DNA, the CDR3 is TGTGCCAGCAGCTTAGGGGGACAGGGTTCCTACGAGCAGTACTTC.

The chain is built from TRBV2 and TRBJ1-1, with D possibly TRBD1 on 5 matching bases. V lost 1 base and J 4 bases, leaving 10 bases between the germline ends. Germline V gives CDR1 SNHLY, CDR2 FYNNEI. This CDR3 is built from 14 residues. CDR3 loop: CASSEEGVGTEAFF. For the CDR3, the DNA is TGTGCCAGCAGTGAAGAAGGGGTTGGCACTGAAGCTTTCTTT.

CDR3 protein: CASSDSAGLYGYTF. CDR3 nucleotide sequence: TGTGCCAGCAGTGACTCGGCAGGACTCTATGGCTACACCTTC. V is TRBV6-4 and J is TRBJ1-2; D is undetermined. V was cut by 0 bases and J by 4 bases, with 9 bases left in between. Germline V gene data show CDR1 as MRHNA and CDR2 as SNTAGT. The CDR3 is 14 amino acids.